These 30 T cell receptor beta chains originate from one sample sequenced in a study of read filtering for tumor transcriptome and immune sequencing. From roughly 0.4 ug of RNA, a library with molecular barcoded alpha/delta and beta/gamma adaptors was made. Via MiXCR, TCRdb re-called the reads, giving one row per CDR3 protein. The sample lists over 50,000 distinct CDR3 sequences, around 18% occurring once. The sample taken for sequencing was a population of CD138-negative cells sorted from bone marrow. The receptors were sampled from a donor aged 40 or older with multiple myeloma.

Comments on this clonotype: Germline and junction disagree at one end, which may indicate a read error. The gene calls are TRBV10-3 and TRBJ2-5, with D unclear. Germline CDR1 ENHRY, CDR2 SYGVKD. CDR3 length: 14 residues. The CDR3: CAISKSSPGETQYF. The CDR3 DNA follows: TGTGCCATCAGTAAGTCAAGTCCCGGGGAGACCCAGTACTTC.

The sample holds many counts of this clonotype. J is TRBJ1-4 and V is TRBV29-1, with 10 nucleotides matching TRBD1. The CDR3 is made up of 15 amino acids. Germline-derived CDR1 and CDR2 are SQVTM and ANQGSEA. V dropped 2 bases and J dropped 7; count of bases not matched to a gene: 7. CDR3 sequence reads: CSVELRDRGAEKLFF. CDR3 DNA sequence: TGCAGCGTTGAACTCCGGGACAGGGGAGCTGAAAAACTGTTTTTT.

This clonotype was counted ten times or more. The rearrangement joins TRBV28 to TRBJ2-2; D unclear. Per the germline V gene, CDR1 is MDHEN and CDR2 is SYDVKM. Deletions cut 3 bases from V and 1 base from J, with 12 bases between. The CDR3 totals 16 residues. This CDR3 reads CASSFADGRNTGELFF. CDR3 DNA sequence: TGTGCCAGCAGTTTTGCGGACGGCCGGAACACCGGGGAGCTGTTTTTT.

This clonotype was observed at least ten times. The CDR3: CASSLATSGRNEKLFF. CDR3 nucleotides: TGCGCCAGCAGCTTGGCTACGTCTGGGAGGAATGAAAAACTGTTTTTT. The rearrangement links TRBV5-1 to TRBJ1-4; no definite D call. V lost 0 bases to trimming and J lost 5 bases, with 14 bases between them. There are 16 residues in the CDR3. CDR1 SGHRS and CDR2 YFSETQ come from the germline V gene.

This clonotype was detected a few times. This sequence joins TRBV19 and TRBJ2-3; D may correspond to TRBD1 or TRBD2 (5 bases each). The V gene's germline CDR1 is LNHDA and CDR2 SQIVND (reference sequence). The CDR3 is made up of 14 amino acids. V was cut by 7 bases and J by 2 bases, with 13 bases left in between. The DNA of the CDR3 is TGTGCCAGTAACCCGGGACCTCCCACAGATACGCAGTATTTT. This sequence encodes CASNPGPPTDTQYF.

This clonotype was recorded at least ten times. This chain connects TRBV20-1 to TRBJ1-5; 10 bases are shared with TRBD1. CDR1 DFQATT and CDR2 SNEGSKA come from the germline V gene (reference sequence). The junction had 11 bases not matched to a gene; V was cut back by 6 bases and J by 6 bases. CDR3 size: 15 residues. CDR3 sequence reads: CSAHGGQGVFQPQHF. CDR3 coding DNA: TGCAGTGCCCACGGAGGACAGGGGGTTTTTCAGCCCCAGCATTTT.

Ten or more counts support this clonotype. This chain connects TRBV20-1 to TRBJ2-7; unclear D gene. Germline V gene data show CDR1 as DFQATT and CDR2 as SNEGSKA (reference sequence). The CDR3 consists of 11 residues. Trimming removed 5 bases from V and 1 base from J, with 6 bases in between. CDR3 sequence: CSAGASYEQYF. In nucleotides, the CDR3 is TGCAGTGCTGGCGCGTCCTACGAGCAGTACTTC.

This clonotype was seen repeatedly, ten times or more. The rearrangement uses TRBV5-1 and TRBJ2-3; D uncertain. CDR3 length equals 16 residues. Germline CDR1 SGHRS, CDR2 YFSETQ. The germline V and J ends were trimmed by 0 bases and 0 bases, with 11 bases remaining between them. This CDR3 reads CASSLAGDPSTDTQYF. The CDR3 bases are TGCGCCAGCAGCTTGGCCGGTGACCCTAGCACAGATACGCAGTATTTT.

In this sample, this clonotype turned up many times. CDR3 sequence reads: CASSSRQESDEQYF. The CDR3 DNA reads as TGTGCCAGTAGTTCCCGGCAGGAGTCCGACGAGCAGTACTTC. This rearrangement joins TRBV19 to TRBJ2-7; D call uncertain. Germline assignment: CDR1 LNHDA and CDR2 SQIVND (reference sequence). Trimming removed 5 bases at V and 5 bases at J, with 16 bases between. The CDR3 totals 14 residues.

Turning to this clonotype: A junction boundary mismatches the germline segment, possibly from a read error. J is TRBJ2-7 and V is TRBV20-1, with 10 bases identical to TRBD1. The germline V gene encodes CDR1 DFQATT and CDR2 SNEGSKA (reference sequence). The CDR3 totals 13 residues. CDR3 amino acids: CSARGGQGYEQYF. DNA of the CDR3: TGCAGTGCAAGAGGGGGACAGGGGTACGAGCAGTACTTC.

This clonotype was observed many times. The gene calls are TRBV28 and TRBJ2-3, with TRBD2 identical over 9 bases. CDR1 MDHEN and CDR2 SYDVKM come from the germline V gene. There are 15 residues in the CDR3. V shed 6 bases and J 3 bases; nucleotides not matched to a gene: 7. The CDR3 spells CASRSSGAGTDTQYF. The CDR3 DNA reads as TGTGCCAGCAGATCTAGCGGGGCGGGTACAGATACGCAGTATTTT.

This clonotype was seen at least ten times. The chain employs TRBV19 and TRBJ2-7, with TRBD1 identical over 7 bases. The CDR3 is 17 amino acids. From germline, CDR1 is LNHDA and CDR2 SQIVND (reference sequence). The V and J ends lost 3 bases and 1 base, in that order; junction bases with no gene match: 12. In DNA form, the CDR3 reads TGTGCCAGTAGTATCCAAGGCCCGGGACAGTCTTCCTACGAGCAGTACTTC. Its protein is CASSIQGPGQSSYEQYF.

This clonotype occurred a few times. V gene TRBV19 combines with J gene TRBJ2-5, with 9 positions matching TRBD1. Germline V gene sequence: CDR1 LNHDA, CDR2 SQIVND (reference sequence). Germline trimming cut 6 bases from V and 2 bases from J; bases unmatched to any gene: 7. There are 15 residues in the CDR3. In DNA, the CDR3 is TGTGCCAGTAGCTTACAGGGGGCCGGTCAAGAGACCCAGTACTTC. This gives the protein CASSLQGAGQETQYF.

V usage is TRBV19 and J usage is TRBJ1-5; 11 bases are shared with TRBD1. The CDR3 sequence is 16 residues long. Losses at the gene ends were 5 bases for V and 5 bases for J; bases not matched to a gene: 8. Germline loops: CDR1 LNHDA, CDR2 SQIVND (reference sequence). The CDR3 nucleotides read TGTGCCAGTAGTGCCCTGGACAGGGGGCAAGATCAGCCCCAGCATTTT. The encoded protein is CASSALDRGQDQPQHF.

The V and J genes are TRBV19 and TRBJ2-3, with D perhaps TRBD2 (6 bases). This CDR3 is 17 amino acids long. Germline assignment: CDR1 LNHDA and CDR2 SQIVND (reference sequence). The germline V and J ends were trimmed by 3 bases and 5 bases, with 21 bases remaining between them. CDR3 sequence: CASSISGGMPAGDTQYF. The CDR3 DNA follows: TGTGCCAGTAGTATTAGCGGCGGGATGCCCGCTGGAGATACGCAGTATTTT.

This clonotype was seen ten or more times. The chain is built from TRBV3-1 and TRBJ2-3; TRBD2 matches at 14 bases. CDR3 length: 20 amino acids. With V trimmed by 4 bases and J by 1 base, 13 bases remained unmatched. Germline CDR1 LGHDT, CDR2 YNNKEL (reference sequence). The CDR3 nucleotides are TGTGCCAGCAGCCGAGGGATACCTATGACTAGCGGGGGGGGCACAGATACGCAGTATTTT. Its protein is CASSRGIPMTSGGGTDTQYF.

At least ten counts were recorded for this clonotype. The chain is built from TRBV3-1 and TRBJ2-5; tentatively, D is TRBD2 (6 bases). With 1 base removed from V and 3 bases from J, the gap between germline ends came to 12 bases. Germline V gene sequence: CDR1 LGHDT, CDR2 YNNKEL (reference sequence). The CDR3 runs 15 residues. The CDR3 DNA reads TGTGCCAGCAGCCAAGTCCGACTAGATAAAGAGACCCAGTACTTC. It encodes CASSQVRLDKETQYF.

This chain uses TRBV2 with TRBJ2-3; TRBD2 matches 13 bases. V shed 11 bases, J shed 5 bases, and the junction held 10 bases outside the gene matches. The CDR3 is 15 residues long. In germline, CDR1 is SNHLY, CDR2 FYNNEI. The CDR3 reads CAGGAGTSGVDTQYF. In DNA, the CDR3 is TGTGCCGGGGGAGCCGGGACTAGCGGGGTAGATACGCAGTATTTT.

The CDR3 bases are TGCAGTGCTGAATCTGACAGGGGATACGAGCAGTACTTC. It translates to CSAESDRGYEQYF. The rearrangement joins TRBV20-1 to TRBJ2-7, with 8 nucleotides matching TRBD1. The CDR3 has 13 amino acids. V lost 5 bases to trimming and J lost 4 bases; unmatched junction nucleotides: 7. CDR1 DFQATT and CDR2 SNEGSKA come from the germline V gene (reference sequence).

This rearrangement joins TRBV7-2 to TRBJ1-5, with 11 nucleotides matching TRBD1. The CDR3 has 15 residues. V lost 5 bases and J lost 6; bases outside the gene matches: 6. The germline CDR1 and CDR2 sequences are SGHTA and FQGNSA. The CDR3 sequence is CASSARTGGTQPQHF. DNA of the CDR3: TGTGCCAGCAGCGCCCGGACAGGGGGCACTCAGCCCCAGCATTTT.

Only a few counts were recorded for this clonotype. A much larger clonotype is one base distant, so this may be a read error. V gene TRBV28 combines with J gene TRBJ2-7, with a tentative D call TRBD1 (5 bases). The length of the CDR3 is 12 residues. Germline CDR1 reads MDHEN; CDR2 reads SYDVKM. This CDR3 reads CASSTGTYGQYF. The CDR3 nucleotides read TGTGCCAGCAGTACAGGTACCTACGGGCAGTACTTC.

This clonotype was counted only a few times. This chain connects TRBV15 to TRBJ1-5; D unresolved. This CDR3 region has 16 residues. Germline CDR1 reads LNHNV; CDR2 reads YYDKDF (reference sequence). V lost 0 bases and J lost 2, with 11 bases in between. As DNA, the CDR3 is TGTGCCACCAGCAGAGATGACTCCGGGGGCAATCAGCCCCAGCATTTT. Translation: CATSRDDSGGNQPQHF.

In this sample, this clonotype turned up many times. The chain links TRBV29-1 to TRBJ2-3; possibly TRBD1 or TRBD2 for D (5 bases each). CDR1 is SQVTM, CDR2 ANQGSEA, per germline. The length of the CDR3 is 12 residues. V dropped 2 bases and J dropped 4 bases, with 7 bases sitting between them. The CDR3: CSVERGADTQYF. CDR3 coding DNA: TGCAGCGTTGAACGGGGCGCAGATACGCAGTATTTT.

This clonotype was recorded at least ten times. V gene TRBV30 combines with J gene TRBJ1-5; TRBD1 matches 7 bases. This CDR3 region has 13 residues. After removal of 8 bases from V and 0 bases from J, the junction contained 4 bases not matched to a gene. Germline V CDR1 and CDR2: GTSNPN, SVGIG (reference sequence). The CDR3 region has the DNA TGTGCCGCTGACAGGGATAGCAATCAGCCCCAGCATTTT. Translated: CAADRDSNQPQHF. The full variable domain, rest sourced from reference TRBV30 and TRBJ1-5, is SQTIHQWPATLVQPVGSPLSLECTVEGTSNPNLYWYRQAAGRGLQLLFYSVGIGQISSEVPQNLSASRPQDRQFILSSKKLLLSDSGFYLCAADRDSNQPQHFGDGTRLSIL.

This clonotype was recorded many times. The CDR3: CSAKGGVGTEAFF. The CDR3 DNA is TGCAGTGCTAAAGGGGGGGTGGGCACTGAAGCTTTCTTT. This chain links TRBV20-1 with TRBJ1-1; weak D call: TRBD1 (6 bases). CDR1 and CDR2 (germline): DFQATT, SNEGSKA (reference sequence). This CDR3 is built from 13 residues. V lost 4 bases and J lost 4, with 13 bases in between.

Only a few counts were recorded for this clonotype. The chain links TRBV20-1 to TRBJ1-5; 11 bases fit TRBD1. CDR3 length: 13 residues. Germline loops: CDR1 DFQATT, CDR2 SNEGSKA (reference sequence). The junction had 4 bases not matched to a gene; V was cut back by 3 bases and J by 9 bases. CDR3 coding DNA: TGCAGTGCTAGCGGGACAGGGGGGATGCCCCAGCATTTT. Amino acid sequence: CSASGTGGMPQHF.

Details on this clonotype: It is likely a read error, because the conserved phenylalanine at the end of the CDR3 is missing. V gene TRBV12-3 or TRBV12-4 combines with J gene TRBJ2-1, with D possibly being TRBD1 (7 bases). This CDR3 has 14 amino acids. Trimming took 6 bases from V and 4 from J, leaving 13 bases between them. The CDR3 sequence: CASSQGGPYNEQFL. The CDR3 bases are TGTGCCAGCAGCCAGGGGGGCCCGTACAATGAGCAGTTCCTC.

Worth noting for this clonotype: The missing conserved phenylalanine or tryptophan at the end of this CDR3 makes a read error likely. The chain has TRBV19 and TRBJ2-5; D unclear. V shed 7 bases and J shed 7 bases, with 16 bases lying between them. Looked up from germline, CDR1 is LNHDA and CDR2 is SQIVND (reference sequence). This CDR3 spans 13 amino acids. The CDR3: CASKDSQGWTQYY. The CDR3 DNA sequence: TGTGCCAGTAAAGACTCCCAAGGTTGGACCCAGTACTAC.

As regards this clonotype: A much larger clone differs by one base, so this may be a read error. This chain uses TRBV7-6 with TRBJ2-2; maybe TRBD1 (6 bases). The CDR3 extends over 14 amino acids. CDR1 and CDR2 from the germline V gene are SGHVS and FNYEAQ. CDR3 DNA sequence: TGTGCCAGCAGCCGGGGACATTACACCGGGGAGCTGCTTTTT. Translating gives CASSRGHYTGELLF.

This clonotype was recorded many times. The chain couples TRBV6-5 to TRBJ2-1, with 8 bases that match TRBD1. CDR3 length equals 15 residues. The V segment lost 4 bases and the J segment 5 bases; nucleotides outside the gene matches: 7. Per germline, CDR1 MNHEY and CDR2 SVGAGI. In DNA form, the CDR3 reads TGTGCCAGCAGTTCCCAGGGGACAGGTCACAATGAGCAGTTCTTC. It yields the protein CASSSQGTGHNEQFF.